Listed here is a single TCR beta chain. This receptor's antigen is unknown. It has no much larger one-base neighbor in the sample; base qualities were not kept. Whole blood was collected in K2EDTA tubes by collaborating institutions according to the institutions' own protocols. Collaborator samples were shipped for TCRbeta analysis as frozen whole blood, isolated PBMCs, or DNA extracted from either sample type. The sample is drawn from a study of blood T cell repertoires in COVID-19 (dated by TCRdb to about 2020). With respect to the entire study: Samples covering the acute and convalescent phases of COVID-19 were provided by collaborators in the United States, Italy and Spain. A freely available public database, intended as a resource for researchers studying the immune response to SARS-CoV-2, is where the repertoires were released. Nearly every sample came with metadata listing a de-identified subject ID, COVID-19 status, age in years and sex. Subjects who had been exposed to COVID-19, were actively infected with it, or had recovered from it provided the deeply sampled blood TCRbeta repertoires that made up the dataset. The material from the prospective study consisted of cDNA or gDNA derived from T cells, B-cell-depleted T cells, or PBMCs. Where HLA class I and class II types were available, the types were taken from metadata supplied by the sample provider, not from assay-based typing. The samples were drawn from the first 160 participants of the ongoing ImmuneRACE study and from some 1,300 subjects provided by 6 global collaborators.

From its cysteine to its phenylalanine, the CDR3 spans 16 amino acids. CDR3 DNA only is kept here, 48 bases in frame from base 1. The V and J ends are trimmed by 1 base and 10 bases, leaving 17 bases between them. The germline V gene (reference sequence) specifies LNHDA as CDR1 and SQIVND as CDR2. The research as a whole found: The amount of clinical and demographic metadata varied by source and participant and was provided uncurated.

The immunoSEQ Assay, a bias-controlled multiplex PCR, was used to amplify TCRbeta CDR3 regions from genomic DNA. The authors' pipeline ran thus. Nucleated cell counts per sample were estimated from amplification of reference gene primers within the assay. To quantify the absolute abundance of each unique TCRbeta CDR3 rearrangement, sequence reads were collapsed and filtered. Productive Simpson clonality was computed per sample as the square root of Simpson's diversity index over productive rearrangements. TCRdb took over this immuneACCESS table, retaining in-frame rearrangements with V and J assigned. Such tables are incomplete; in checked studies, under half of the missing clones stem from an unresolved V gene, and the remainder is unexplained. V, J and clone size are taken as reported in that table, and D and trimming were inferred from the DNA itself. The sample table records over 110,000 clones; around 80% of these occur just once. The ten largest clonotypes hold about 12% of the sample.

This chain is built from TRBV19 and TRBJ1-6; TRBD1 could be the D gene, as 6 bases match. The sequenced sample consisted of peripheral blood. The clonotype was recovered from a man older than 75 with acute or convalescent COVID-19. The DNA reads as follows: TGTGCCAGTAGTATAGTCTCGACAGGATCGAGGTCACCCCTCCACTTT. Translation gives CASSIVSTGSRSPLHF.